A single sample is the source of the 25 T cell receptor beta chains below, sequenced in a study of T cell repertoires in cytomegalovirus infection. TCRdb processed the reads anew with MiXCR; each CDR3 protein has one entry. Here the sample spans fewer than 350,000 distinct CDR3 sequences, around 9.5% being singletons. Sequenced input: PBMCs. Receptor source: a human donor in good health (CMV status not recorded). Some clones in this sample may be carry-over from other donors' samples.

This clonotype was observed a few times. The rearrangement links TRBV2 to TRBJ1-5; D is undetermined. There are 12 residues in the CDR3. Trimming removed 6 bases at V and 6 bases at J, with 9 bases between. Germline V gene sequence: CDR1 SNHLY, CDR2 FYNNEI. The CDR3 DNA is TGTGCCAGCAGAAAAGAGTCTCAGCCCCAGCATTTT. This encodes CASRKESQPQHF.

This clonotype showed up just a few times. The J gene is TRBJ1-2, the V gene TRBV7-2; 10 positions agree with TRBD1. Looked up from germline, CDR1 is SGHTA and CDR2 is FQGNSA. The CDR3 extends over 16 amino acids. The J segment lost 7 bases and the V segment lost 1 base, leaving 9 bases of the junction unmatched. This CDR3 reads CASSLGGPRDRGGYTF. CDR3 in DNA: TGTGCCAGCAGCTTAGGTGGGCCCCGGGACAGGGGTGGCTACACCTTC.

This clonotype was detected only a few times. This CDR3 is CASSLRRGSRTEAFF. CDR3 nucleotides: TGTGCCAGCAGCTTAAGGAGGGGAAGTAGGACTGAAGCTTTCTTT. The gene calls are TRBV7-2 and TRBJ1-1; weak D call: TRBD1 (5 bases). CDR1 and CDR2 from the germline V gene are SGHTA and FQGNSA. V lost 2 bases to trimming and J lost 5 bases, with 15 bases between them. The CDR3 is 15 amino acids.

This clonotype was counted only a few times. The chain combines TRBV6-2 or TRBV6-3 with TRBJ1-1, with D perhaps TRBD1 (6 bases). V was cut by 5 bases and J by 5 bases, with 15 bases left in between. Germline CDR1 is MNHEY and CDR2 is SVGEGT. This CDR3 spans 14 amino acids. The CDR3 is CASSHQQGYTEAFF. The CDR3 DNA reads TGTGCCAGCAGTCATCAACAGGGTTATACTGAAGCTTTCTTT.

This clonotype was counted at least ten times. The chain couples TRBV7-8 to TRBJ2-1, with 8 bases matching TRBD2. This CDR3 is built from 16 residues. V shed 0 bases and J 8 bases; nucleotides not matched to a gene: 9. Germline CDR1 SGHVS, CDR2 FQNEAQ. CDR3 DNA sequence: TGTGCCAGCAGCTTAGCGGTCGGGACTAGGCGGCATGAGCAGTTCTTC. This encodes CASSLAVGTRRHEQFF. The variable domain in full, with the rest retrieved from reference TRBV7-8 and TRBJ2-1, is GAGVSQSPRYKVAKRGQDVALRCDPISGHVSLFWYQQALGQGPEFLTYFQNEAQLDKSGLPSDRFFAERPEGSVSTLKIQRTQQEDSAVYLCASSLAVGTRRHEQFFGPGTRLTVL.

About this clonotype itself: A single base separates this from a much larger clone, so it may be a read error. The chain recombines TRBV2 with TRBJ2-7; D is possibly TRBD2 (6 bases). Germline loops: CDR1 SNHLY, CDR2 FYNNEI. This CDR3 is 15 amino acids long. The CDR3 here is CTSSEWGTADYEQYF. The CDR3 DNA sequence: TGTACCAGCAGTGAATGGGGGACTGCCGACTACGAGCAGTACTTC. The full variable domain, with the rest looked up from reference TRBV2 and TRBJ2-7, is EPEVTQTPSHQVTQMGQEVILRCVPISNHLYFYWYRQILGQKVEFLVSFYNNEISEKSEIFDDQFSVERPDGSNFTLKIRSTKLEDSAMYFCTSSEWGTADYEQYFGPGTRLTVT.

This clonotype was seen ten or more times. The rearrangement links TRBV15 to TRBJ1-1; D call uncertain. Germline-derived CDR1 and CDR2 are LNHNV and YYDKDF (reference sequence). V dropped 0 bases and J dropped 4 bases, with 9 bases sitting between them. The CDR3 contains 14 residues. The CDR3 region has the DNA TGTGCCACCAGCAGAGATAGTGTCGCCACTGAAGCTTTCTTT. Translating gives CATSRDSVATEAFF.

This clonotype was seen at least ten times. This rearrangement joins TRBV12-3 or TRBV12-4 to TRBJ1-5; D not resolved. This CDR3 is built from 14 residues. The ends were cut back, 0 bases at V and 5 bases at J, with 8 bases in the middle. CDR3 amino acids: CASSLAVEYQPQHF. In DNA, the CDR3 is TGTGCCAGCAGTTTAGCAGTAGAATATCAGCCCCAGCATTTT.

This clonotype was observed many times. The gene calls are TRBV7-2 and TRBJ2-1; 7 bases line up with TRBD2. The length of the CDR3 is 16 residues. Trimming took 4 bases from V and 0 from J; bases not matched to a gene: 6. The germline V gene has CDR1 SGHTA and CDR2 FQGNSA. The chain's CDR3 is CASSSKRGDSYNEQFF. In DNA form, the CDR3 reads TGTGCCAGCAGCTCCAAGCGGGGTGACTCCTACAATGAGCAGTTCTTC.

In its sample, this clonotype was seen a few times. The rearrangement uses TRBV20-1 and TRBJ2-5; the match to TRBD2 covers 9 bases. Trimming cost V 1 base and J 6 bases; bases outside gene matches: 6. This CDR3 has 14 residues. CDR1 DFQATT and CDR2 SNEGSKA come from the germline V gene (reference sequence). The CDR3 sequence is CSARVAGGRKTQYF. The CDR3 coding sequence is TGCAGTGCTAGAGTGGCGGGGGGGAGGAAGACCCAGTACTTC.

This clonotype was detected many times. The V and J genes are TRBV2 and TRBJ2-7; 11 bases agree with TRBD1. This CDR3 region has 14 residues. Trimming took 7 bases from V and 4 from J; bases not matched to a gene: 6. Germline CDR1 is SNHLY and CDR2 is FYNNEI. The CDR3 sequence: CASTMDRGRYEQYF. DNA for the CDR3: TGTGCCAGCACCATGGACAGGGGGCGATACGAGCAGTACTTC.

The V and J genes are TRBV20-1 and TRBJ1-1; D uncertain. This CDR3 spans 13 amino acids. V was shortened by 1 base and J by 1 base, with 7 bases between the two germline ends. CDR1 and CDR2 (germline): DFQATT, SNEGSKA (reference sequence). DNA for the CDR3: TGCAGTGCTAGAGGGGCGGCGAACACTGAAGCTTTCTTT. This codes for CSARGAANTEAFF.

This rearrangement joins TRBV12-5 to TRBJ2-3; 13 bases fit TRBD2. V lost 2 bases and J lost 4; bases outside the gene matches: 6. The CDR3 is 17 amino acids. CDR1 is LGHNT, CDR2 FRNRAP, per germline. The CDR3 DNA reads as TGTGCTAGTGGTTTGTCACGGACTAGCGGGAGTTCAGATACGCAGTATTTT. This gives the protein CASGLSRTSGSSDTQYF.

The chain links TRBV7-3 to TRBJ2-5; D is ambiguous. V lost 2 bases and J lost 1, with 5 bases in between. CDR1 is SGHTA, CDR2 FQGTGA, per germline. This CDR3 comprises 13 residues. The CDR3 region has the DNA TGTGCCAGCAGCTTATACCCCCAAGAGACCCAGTACTTC. Translated, it gives CASSLYPQETQYF.

This clonotype was found many times. This chain links TRBV28 with TRBJ2-1; TRBD2 is a possible D gene (6 bases). CDR1 is MDHEN, CDR2 SYDVKM, per germline. Trimming shortened V by 3 bases and J by 3 bases, and 18 bases separated the two germline ends. The CDR3 sequence is 17 residues long. CDR3 amino acids: CASSLYLGEDIYNEQFF. The CDR3 DNA is TGTGCCAGCAGTTTGTACCTGGGGGAGGATATCTACAATGAGCAGTTCTTC.

This clonotype has only a few counts. This sequence joins TRBV25-1 and TRBJ1-2, with no clear D. The CDR3 runs to 13 residues. CDR1 and CDR2 from the germline V gene are MGHDK and SYGVNS. Deletions cut 2 bases from V and 8 bases from J, with 12 bases between. Written as DNA, the CDR3 is TGTGCCAGCAGTGAAATAGGGAGGCACGGCTACACCTTC. As protein: CASSEIGRHGYTF.

This clonotype was detected only a few times. This chain joins TRBV6-1 and TRBJ1-6; D gene uncertain. Germline-derived CDR1 and CDR2 are MNHNS and SASEGT. V dropped 1 base and J dropped 10 bases, with 17 bases sitting between them. The CDR3 extends over 16 amino acids. The DNA for the CDR3 is TGTGCCAGCAGTGAAGATTCGGGCCGTTTAAGGTCACCCCTCCACTTT. Protein: CASSEDSGRLRSPLHF.

This clonotype has ten or more counts. This chain uses TRBV7-2 with TRBJ1-2; D is undetermined. Germline values: CDR1 SGHTA, CDR2 FQGNSA. The CDR3 length is 12 residues. V was pared by 1 base and J by 4 bases, with 4 bases between. CDR3 DNA sequence: TGTGCCAGCAGCTTAGACCGCTATGGCTACACCTTC. Encoded protein: CASSLDRYGYTF.

This clonotype was recorded only once. V and J are TRBV7-6 and TRBJ2-5; D unresolved. This CDR3 has 13 residues. Germline CDR1 reads SGHVS; CDR2 reads FNYEAQ. Trimming shortened V by 7 bases and J by 5 bases, and 14 bases separated the two germline ends. Written as DNA, the CDR3 is TGTGCCAGCACCGTTGGCGGCCAGGAGACCCAGTACTTC. Translated: CASTVGGQETQYF. The full variable domain, completed using reference TRBV7-6 and TRBJ2-5, is GAGVSQSPRYKVTKRGQDVALRCDPISGHVSLYWYRQALGQGPEFLTYFNYEAQQDKSGLPNDRFSAERPEGSISTLTIQRTEQRDSAMYRCASTVGGQETQYFGPGTRLLVL.

This clonotype has ten or more counts. This sequence joins TRBV7-2 and TRBJ2-3; 9 bases line up with TRBD2. CDR1 SGHTA and CDR2 FQGNSA come from the germline V gene. This CDR3 is 14 amino acids long. The ends lost 2 bases at V and 10 bases at J; junction bases unmatched: 7. The CDR3 loop is CASSLLAGESPQYF. The CDR3 region has the DNA TGTGCCAGCAGCTTATTAGCGGGAGAATCTCCGCAGTATTTT.

This clonotype was counted between two and nine times. This rearrangement joins TRBV7-9 to TRBJ2-7; TRBD2 matches 10 bases. CDR3 length equals 15 residues. The germline V gene encodes CDR1 SEHNR and CDR2 FQNEAQ (reference sequence). V trimming: 5 bases; J trimming: 3 bases; junction bases outside the gene matches: 7. The CDR3 DNA is TGTGCCAGCAGCCCTGATTGGACTAGCGGCTACGAGCAGTACTTC. It translates to CASSPDWTSGYEQYF. Based on the CDR3 plus reference TRBV7-9 and TRBJ2-7, the full variable domain is DTGVSQNPRHKITKRGQNVTFRCDPISEHNRLYWYRQTLGQGPEFLTYFQNEAQLEKSRLLSDRFSAERPKGSFSTLEIQRTEQGDSAMYLCASSPDWTSGYEQYFGPGTRLTVT.

This clonotype appeared many times. The chain joins TRBV12-3 or TRBV12-4 to TRBJ1-2; 8 nucleotides agree with TRBD1. V lost 5 bases and J lost 12; bases outside the gene matches: 17. This CDR3 has 15 amino acids. In DNA, the CDR3 is TGTGCCAGCAGTCGGAAAGTGGGACAGGCAAACGGGGACACCTTC. It specifies CASSRKVGQANGDTF.

This clonotype was counted many times. The chain uses TRBV7-2 and TRBJ2-3; 12 positions match TRBD2. V trimming: 2 bases; J trimming: 0 bases; junction bases outside the gene matches: 6. In germline, CDR1 is SGHTA, CDR2 FQGNSA. The CDR3 is made up of 18 amino acids. The CDR3 loop is CASSLWRTSGTSTDTQYF. Written as DNA, the CDR3 is TGTGCCAGCAGCTTATGGCGGACTAGCGGGACGAGCACAGATACGCAGTATTTT.

This clonotype turned up a few times. The chain has TRBV7-2 and TRBJ2-1; TRBD2 is a possible D gene (7 bases). Germline CDR1 is SGHTA and CDR2 is FQGNSA. V lost 5 bases to trimming and J lost 6 bases, with 17 bases between them. The CDR3 totals 15 residues. The CDR3 sequence is CASSQVGGAANEQFF. As DNA, the CDR3 is TGTGCCAGCAGCCAGGTGGGGGGGGCGGCCAATGAGCAGTTCTTC.

This clonotype was counted a few times. The chain recombines TRBV9 with TRBJ2-5; 11 nucleotides align to TRBD2. Germline CDR1 SGDLS, CDR2 YYNGEE. This CDR3 region has 16 residues. Germline trimming cut 3 bases from V and 4 bases from J; bases unmatched to any gene: 8. The CDR3, as DNA: TGTGCCAGCAGCGCCGCTCCTAGCGGGGGGAGAGAGACCCAGTACTTC. Protein product: CASSAAPSGGRETQYF.